The entry below describes one T cell receptor beta chain. The antigen it binds to is not known. Per-nucleotide qualities are absent, and no much larger clonotype sits a single base away. The data were obtained in a study of PD-1 blockade in classical Hodgkin lymphoma (TCRdb year 2020). Broadly, across the study: Nivolumab dosing was 3 mg/kg intravenously every 2 weeks, continuing until either disease progression or unacceptable toxicity. A peripheral blood immune signature of response to PD-1 blockade in classical Hodgkin lymphoma was defined using TCR beta sequencing and CyTOF.

Taken from cysteine to phenylalanine, the CDR3 has 13 residues. This entry keeps only the CDR3 DNA: 39 bases, framed from base 1. V loses 0 bases of germline sequence and J loses 0 bases, and the interval between the two ends is 3 bases. CDR1 SGHKS and CDR2 YYEKEE are derived from the germline V gene (reference sequence). Genomic DNA was extracted with the Qiagen DNeasy kit from unsorted PBMCs and from negatively selected CD4+ and CD8+ fractions. Using primers that anneal to V and J segments, immunoSEQ multiplex PCR amplified the TCR beta CDR3 regions. A synthetic immune receptor repertoire was used to minimize amplification bias, and remaining bias was computationally removed after sequencing. In the authors' own workflow: Custom Python scripts were used to quantify repertoire diversity as the Shannon entropy index. Unsorted, CD4+ and CD8+ repertoires were examined separately, except in combined analyses, for which CD4+ and CD8+ sequences were merged in silico. A clone was considered expanded if an increase in frequency of at least 2-fold after treatment relative to C1D1 was found, and a pseudocount of 0.5 was applied to clones undetected at baseline. Clones with 0 or 1 copy at C1D1 were defined as singleton clones, while clones with 2 or more copies were defined as non-singleton clones. By matching protein sequences in sorted samples from the same patient, clones expanded in unsorted samples were annotated as CD4+, CD8+ or unknown. Wilcoxon tests on paired samples were used to test changes in diversity from C1D1 to C4D1. Entries here come from immuneACCESS through TCRdb and include only in-frame sequences with V and J called. Some clones fail to appear in such tables; in the studies checked, an unresolved V gene covers under half of the shortfall, and the cause of the remainder is unknown. V, J and clone size were drawn from that table, and D and trimming were deduced from the DNA. For this sample the table gives roughly 41,000 clones, of which about 86% were detected only once. Approximately 7.6% of the sample rests with the top ten.

General study outcomes and caveats: Baseline TCR diversity was reported to be lower in newly diagnosed patients than in healthy donors and to be lower still in relapsed/refractory patients. Lower diversity was observed in patients in whom nivolumab was started less than 1 year after ASCT, and these patients were excluded from later analyses so that confounding by immune reconstitution would be avoided. Only a single clinical trial cohort was studied, and what caused the repertoire differences, possibly disease activity or prior therapy, remained undefined. By C4D1, a significant rise was seen in CD4+ TCR diversity but not in CD8+ TCR diversity (p=0.0027 vs p=0.16), and the rise was most apparent among complete responders (p=0.02). Among trial patients, those achieving complete response had baseline diversity similar to that of newly diagnosed patients, while diversity was significantly lower in partial responders and progressors.

This specimen's time point label, interpreted: cycle 2 day 1 (C2D1) of nivolumab. Every trial patient had relapsed after autologous stem cell transplantation, and cohorts A, B and C differed in prior brentuximab vedotin exposure. The trial cohort was composed of roughly 60 patients with relapsed/refractory classical Hodgkin lymphoma, for whom complete response, partial response or progressive disease was recorded as best overall response. In the multi-cohort phase II CheckMate 205 trial, trial patients received single-agent nivolumab. Best overall response was determined by an independent review committee according to the 2007 International Working Group response criteria. Trial PBMCs were collected immediately before nivolumab initiation (C1D1) and during therapy at cycle 2 day 1 and cycle 4 day 1. Peripheral blood was collected in 8 mL Vacutainer Cell Preparation Tubes, from which PBMCs were isolated by centrifugation and then cryopreserved.

The clonotype comes from a human donor with classical Hodgkin lymphoma. The sequencing here drew on peripheral blood mononuclear cells (PBMCs), taken before the second cycle of nivolumab. The receptor chain draws on TRBV5-5 and TRBJ1-1; the D gene cannot be resolved reliably. This receptor carries the CDR3 CASSLDVNTEAFF. The nucleotides read TGTGCCAGCAGCTTGGACGTGAACACTGAAGCTTTCTTT. The CDR3 plus the reference TRBV5-5 and TRBJ1-1 genes for the other parts give the full variable domain: DAGVTQSPTHLIKTRGQQVTLRCSPISGHKSVSWYQQVLGQGPQFIFQYYEKEERGRGNFPDRFSARQFPNYSSELNVNALLLGDSALYLCASSLDVNTEAFFGQGTRLTVV.